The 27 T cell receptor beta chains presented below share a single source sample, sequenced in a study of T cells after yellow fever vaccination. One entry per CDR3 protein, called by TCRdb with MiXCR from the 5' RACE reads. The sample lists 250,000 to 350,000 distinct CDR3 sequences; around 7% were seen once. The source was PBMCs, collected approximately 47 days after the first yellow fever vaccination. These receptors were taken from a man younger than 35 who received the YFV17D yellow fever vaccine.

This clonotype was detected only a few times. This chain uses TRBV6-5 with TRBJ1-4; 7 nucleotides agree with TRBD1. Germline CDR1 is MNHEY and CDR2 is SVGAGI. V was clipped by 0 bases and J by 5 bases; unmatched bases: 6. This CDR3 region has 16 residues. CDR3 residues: CASSYSRDSWNEKLFF. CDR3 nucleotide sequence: TGTGCCAGCAGTTACTCGCGGGACAGTTGGAATGAAAAACTGTTTTTT.

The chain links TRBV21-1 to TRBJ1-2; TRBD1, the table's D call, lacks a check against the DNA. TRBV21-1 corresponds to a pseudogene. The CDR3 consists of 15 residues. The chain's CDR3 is CASSKVTGSSYGYTF. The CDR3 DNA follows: TGTGCCAGCAGCAAAGTGACAGGGAGTTCTTATGGCTACACCTTC.

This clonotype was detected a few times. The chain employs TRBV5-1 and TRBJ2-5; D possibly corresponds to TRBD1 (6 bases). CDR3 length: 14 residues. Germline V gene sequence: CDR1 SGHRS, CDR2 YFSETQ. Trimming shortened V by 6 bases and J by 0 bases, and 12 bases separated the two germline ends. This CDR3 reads CASMTGGYQETQYF. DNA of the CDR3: TGCGCCAGCATGACAGGCGGTTACCAAGAGACCCAGTACTTC.

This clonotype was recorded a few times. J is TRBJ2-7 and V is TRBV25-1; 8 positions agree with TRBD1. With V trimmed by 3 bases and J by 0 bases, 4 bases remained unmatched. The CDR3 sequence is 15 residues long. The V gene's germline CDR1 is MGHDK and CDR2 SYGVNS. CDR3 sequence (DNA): TGTGCCAGCAGTGACCCCGGGACAGGCTCCTACGAGCAGTACTTC. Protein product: CASSDPGTGSYEQYF.

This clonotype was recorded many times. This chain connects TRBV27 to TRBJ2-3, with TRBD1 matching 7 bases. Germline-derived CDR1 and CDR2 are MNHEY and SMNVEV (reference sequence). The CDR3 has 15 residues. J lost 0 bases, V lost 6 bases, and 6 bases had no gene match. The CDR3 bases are TGTGCCAGCAGAAGGGGGCTTTCTAGCACAGATACGCAGTATTTT. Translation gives CASRRGLSSTDTQYF.

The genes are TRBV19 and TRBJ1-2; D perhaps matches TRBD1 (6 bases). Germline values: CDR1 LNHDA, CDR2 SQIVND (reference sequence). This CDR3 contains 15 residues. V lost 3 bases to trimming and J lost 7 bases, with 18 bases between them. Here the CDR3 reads CASSISQGQIAGYTF. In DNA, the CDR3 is TGTGCCAGTAGTATCTCCCAGGGGCAAATAGCTGGCTACACCTTC.

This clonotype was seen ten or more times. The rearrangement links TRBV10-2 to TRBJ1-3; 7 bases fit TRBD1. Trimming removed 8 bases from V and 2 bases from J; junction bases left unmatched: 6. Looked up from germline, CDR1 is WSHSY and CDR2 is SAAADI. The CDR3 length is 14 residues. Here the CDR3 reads CASGEGAPGNTIYF. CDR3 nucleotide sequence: TGCGCCAGCGGGGAGGGGGCACCTGGAAACACCATATATTTT.

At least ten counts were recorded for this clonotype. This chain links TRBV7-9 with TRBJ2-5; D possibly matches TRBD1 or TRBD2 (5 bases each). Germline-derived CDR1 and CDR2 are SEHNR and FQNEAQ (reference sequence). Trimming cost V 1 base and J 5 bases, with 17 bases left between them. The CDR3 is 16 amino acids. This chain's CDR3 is CASSLVPRVGEETQYF. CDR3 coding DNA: TGTGCCAGCAGCTTAGTCCCCCGGGTAGGGGAGGAGACCCAGTACTTC.

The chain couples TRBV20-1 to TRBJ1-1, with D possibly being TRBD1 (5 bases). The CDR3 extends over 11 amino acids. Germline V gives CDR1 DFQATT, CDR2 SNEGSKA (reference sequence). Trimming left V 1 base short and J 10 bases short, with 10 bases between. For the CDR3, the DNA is TGCAGTGCTAGAGCGGGACGGGTAGCTTTCTTT. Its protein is CSARAGRVAFF.

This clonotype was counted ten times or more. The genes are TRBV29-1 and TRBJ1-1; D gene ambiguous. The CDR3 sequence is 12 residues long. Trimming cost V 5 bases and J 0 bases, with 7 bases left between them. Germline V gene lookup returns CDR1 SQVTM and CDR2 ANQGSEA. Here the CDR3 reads CSVTELNTEAFF. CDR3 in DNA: TGCAGCGTTACAGAATTGAACACTGAAGCTTTCTTT.

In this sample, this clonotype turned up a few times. DNA for the CDR3: TGTGCCACCAGTGGAGGGGAACAGGACCCAGATACGCAGTATTTT. Translation gives CATSGGEQDPDTQYF. The chain couples TRBV24-1 to TRBJ2-3, with D perhaps assigned TRBD1 or TRBD2 (5 bases each). Trimming took 5 bases from V and 4 from J, leaving 15 bases between them. Germline V CDR1 and CDR2: KGHDR, SFDVKD. The CDR3 length is 15 residues.

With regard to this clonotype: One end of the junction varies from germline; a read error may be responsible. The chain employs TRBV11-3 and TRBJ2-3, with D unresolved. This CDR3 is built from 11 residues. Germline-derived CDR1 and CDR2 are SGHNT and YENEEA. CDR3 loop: CASSSGYTPYF. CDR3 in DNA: TGTGCCAGCAGCTCTGGGTATACGCCGTATTTT. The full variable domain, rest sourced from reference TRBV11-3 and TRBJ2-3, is EAGVVQSPRYKIIEKKQPVAFWCNPISGHNTLYWYLQNLGQGPELLIRYENEEAVDDSQLPKDRFSAERLKGVDSTLKIQPAELGDSAVYLCASSSGYTPYFGPGTRLTVL.

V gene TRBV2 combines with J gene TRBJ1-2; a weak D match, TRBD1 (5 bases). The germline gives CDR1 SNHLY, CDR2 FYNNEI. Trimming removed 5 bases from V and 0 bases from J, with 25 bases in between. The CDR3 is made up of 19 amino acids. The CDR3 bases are TGTGCCAGCAGTTTGGACAACCCCGAATCCATGTTAGCTAACTATGGCTACACCTTC. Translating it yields CASSLDNPESMLANYGYTF.

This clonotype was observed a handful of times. CDR3 sequence: CATTGLAVPNEQFF. Here the CDR3 DNA reads TGTGCCACCACCGGACTAGCGGTGCCCAATGAGCAGTTCTTC. This chain joins TRBV10-3 and TRBJ2-1; 10 positions agree with TRBD2. Germline V lookup: CDR1 ENHRY, CDR2 SYGVKD. Unmatched junction bases numbered 9, after V lost 10 bases and J lost 6 bases. The CDR3 extends over 14 amino acids.

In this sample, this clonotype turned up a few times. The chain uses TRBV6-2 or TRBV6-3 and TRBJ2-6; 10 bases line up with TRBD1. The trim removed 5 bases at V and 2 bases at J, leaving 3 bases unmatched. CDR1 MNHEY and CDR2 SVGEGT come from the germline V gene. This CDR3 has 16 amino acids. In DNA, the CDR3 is TGTGCCAGCAGTCCTGACAGGGGGCCTGGGGCCAACGTCCTGACTTTC. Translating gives CASSPDRGPGANVLTF.

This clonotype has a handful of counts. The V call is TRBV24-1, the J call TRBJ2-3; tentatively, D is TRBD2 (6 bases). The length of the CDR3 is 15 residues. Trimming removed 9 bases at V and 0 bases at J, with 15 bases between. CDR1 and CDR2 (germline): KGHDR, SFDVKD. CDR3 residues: CATPGTEDSTDTQYF. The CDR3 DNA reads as TGTGCCACCCCCGGGACTGAAGATAGCACAGATACGCAGTATTTT.

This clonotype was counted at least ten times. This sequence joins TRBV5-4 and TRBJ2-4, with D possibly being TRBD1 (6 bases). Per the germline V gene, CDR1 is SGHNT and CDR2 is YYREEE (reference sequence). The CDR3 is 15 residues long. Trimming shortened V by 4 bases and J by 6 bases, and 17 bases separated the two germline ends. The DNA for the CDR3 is TGTGCCAGCAGCGAGGGACATCCCTCGGGAAACATTCAGTACTTC. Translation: CASSEGHPSGNIQYF.

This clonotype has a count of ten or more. The CDR3 DNA sequence: TGCGCCAGCAGTGAAGGGGTTGGGACTGAAGCTTTCTTT. It is translated as CASSEGVGTEAFF. The chain carries TRBV5-1 and TRBJ1-1; possible D gene TRBD1, 5 bases. This CDR3 spans 13 amino acids. V was pared by 5 bases and J by 5 bases, with 13 bases between. The germline V gene encodes CDR1 SGHRS and CDR2 YFSETQ.

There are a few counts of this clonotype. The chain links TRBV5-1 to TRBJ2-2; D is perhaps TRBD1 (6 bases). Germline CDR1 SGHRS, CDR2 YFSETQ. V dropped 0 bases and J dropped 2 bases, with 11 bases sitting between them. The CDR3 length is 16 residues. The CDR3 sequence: CASSLEDRRNTGELFF. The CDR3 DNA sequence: TGCGCCAGCAGCTTGGAGGACAGAAGAAACACCGGGGAGCTGTTTTTT.

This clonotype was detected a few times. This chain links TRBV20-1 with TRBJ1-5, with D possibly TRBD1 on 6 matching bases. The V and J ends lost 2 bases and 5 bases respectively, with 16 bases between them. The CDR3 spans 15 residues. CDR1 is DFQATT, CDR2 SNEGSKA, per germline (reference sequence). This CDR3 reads CSARHLGQSDQPQHF. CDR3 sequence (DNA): TGCAGTGCTAGACACCTTGGACAGAGCGATCAGCCCCAGCATTTT.

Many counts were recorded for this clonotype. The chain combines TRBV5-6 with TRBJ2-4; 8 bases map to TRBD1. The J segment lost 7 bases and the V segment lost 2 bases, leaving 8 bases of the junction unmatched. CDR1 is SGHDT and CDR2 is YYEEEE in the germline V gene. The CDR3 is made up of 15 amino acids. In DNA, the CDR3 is TGTGCCAGCAGCTTCACAGGCAGGGGGCGGAACATTCAGTACTTC. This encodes CASSFTGRGRNIQYF.

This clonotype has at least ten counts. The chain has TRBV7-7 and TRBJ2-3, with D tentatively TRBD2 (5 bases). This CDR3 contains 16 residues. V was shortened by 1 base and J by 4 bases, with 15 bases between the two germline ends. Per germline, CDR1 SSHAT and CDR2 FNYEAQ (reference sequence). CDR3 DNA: TGTGCCAGCAGCTTAGGAATCACTAGTTTTGCAGATACGCAGTATTTT. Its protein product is CASSLGITSFADTQYF.

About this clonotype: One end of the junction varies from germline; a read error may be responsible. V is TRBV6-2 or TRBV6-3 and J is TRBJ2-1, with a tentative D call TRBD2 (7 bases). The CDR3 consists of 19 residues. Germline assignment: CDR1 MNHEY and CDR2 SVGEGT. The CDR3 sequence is CASRPPGITKGGVYTGPLF. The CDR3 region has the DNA TGTGCCAGCAGACCCCCGGGCATTACCAAGGGGGGGGTCTACACAGGCCCACTCTTC.

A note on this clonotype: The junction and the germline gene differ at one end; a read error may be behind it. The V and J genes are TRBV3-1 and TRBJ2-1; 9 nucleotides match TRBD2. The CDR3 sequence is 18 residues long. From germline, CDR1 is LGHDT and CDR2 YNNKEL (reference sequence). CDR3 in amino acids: CASCQDLGLAGSYNEQFF. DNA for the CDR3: TGTGCCAGCTGCCAAGATCTCGGCCTAGCGGGGAGCTACAATGAGCAGTTCTTC.

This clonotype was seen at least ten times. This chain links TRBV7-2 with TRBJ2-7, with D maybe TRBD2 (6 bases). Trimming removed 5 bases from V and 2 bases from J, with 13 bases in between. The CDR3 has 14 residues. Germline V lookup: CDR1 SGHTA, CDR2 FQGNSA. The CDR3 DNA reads TGTGCCAGCAGCCTTCAGGGAGGTCCCTACGAGCAGTACTTC. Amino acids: CASSLQGGPYEQYF.

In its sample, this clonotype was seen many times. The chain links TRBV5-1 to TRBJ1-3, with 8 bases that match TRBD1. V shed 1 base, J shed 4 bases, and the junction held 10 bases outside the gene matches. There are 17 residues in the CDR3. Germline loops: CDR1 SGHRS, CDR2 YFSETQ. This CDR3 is CASSLMAGGTGGNTIYF. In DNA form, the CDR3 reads TGCGCCAGCAGCTTGATGGCAGGGGGCACGGGAGGAAACACCATATATTTT.

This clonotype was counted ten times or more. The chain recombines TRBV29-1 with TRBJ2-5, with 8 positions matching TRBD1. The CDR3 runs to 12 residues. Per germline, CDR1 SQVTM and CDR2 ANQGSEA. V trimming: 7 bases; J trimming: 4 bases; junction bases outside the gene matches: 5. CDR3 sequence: CSGQGLGETQYF. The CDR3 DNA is TGCAGCGGACAGGGGTTGGGAGAGACCCAGTACTTC. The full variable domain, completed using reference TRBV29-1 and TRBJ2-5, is SAVISQKPSRDICQRGTSLTIQCQVDSQVTMMFWYRQQPGQSLTLIATANQGSEATYESGFVIDKFPISRPNLTFSTLTVSNMSPEDSSIYLCSGQGLGETQYFGPGTRLLVL.